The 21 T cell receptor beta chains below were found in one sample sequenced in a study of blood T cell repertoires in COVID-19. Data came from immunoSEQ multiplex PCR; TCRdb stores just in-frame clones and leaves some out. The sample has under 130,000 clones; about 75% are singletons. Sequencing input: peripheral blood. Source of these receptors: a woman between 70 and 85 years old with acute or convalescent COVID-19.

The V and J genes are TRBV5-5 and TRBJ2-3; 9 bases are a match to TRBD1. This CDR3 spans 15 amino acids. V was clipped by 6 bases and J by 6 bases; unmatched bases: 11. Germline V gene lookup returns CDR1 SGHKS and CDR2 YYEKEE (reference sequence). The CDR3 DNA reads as TGTGCCAGCACCATAACAGGGGGCCCCGGCGATACGCAGTATTTT. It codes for CASTITGGPGDTQYF.

The CDR3 loop reads CAWRDRGFGNTIYF. Here the CDR3 DNA reads TGTGCCTGGAGGGACAGGGGTTTTGGAAACACCATATATTTT. This chain connects TRBV30 to TRBJ1-3; 9 positions match TRBD1. The CDR3 sequence is 14 residues long. CDR1 is GTSNPN and CDR2 is SVGIG in the germline V gene (reference sequence). V shed 3 bases and J 3 bases; nucleotides not matched to a gene: 3.

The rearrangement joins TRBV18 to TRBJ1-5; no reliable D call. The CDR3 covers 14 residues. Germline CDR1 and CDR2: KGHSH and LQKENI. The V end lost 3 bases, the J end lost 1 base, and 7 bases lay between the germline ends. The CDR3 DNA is TGTGCCAGCTCACCTCTTCTGAGCAATCAGCCCCAGCATTTT. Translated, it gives CASSPLLSNQPQHF.

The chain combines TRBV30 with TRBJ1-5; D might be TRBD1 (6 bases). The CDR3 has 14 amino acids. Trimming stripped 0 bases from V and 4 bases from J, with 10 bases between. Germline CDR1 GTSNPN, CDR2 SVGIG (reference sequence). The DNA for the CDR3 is TGTGCCTGGAGTGTACGAGGGGGTAATCAGCCCCAGCATTTT. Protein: CAWSVRGGNQPQHF.

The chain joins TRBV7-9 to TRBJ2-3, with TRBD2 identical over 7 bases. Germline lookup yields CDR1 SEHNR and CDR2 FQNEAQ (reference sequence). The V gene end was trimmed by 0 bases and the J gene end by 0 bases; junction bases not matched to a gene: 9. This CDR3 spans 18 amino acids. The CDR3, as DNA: TGTGCCAGCAGCTTAGCTCGCGGGGGAGGCTCTAGCACAGATACGCAGTATTTT. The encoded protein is CASSLARGGGSSTDTQYF.

CDR3 sequence (DNA): TGCGCCAGCAGCTTGGCCGGGGGACAGGGGGCGCGAGGCTACACCTTC. Residues: CASSLAGGQGARGYTF. The chain couples TRBV5-1 to TRBJ1-2; 12 nucleotides align to TRBD1. The CDR3 is 16 residues long. Germline values: CDR1 SGHRS, CDR2 YFSETQ. The junction had 8 bases not matched to a gene; V was cut back by 0 bases and J by 8 bases.

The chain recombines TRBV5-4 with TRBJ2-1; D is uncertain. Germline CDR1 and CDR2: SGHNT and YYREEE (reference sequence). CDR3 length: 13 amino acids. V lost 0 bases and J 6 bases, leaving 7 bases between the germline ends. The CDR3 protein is CASSLGLVNEQFF. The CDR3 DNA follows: TGTGCCAGCAGCTTGGGTCTAGTCAATGAGCAGTTCTTC.

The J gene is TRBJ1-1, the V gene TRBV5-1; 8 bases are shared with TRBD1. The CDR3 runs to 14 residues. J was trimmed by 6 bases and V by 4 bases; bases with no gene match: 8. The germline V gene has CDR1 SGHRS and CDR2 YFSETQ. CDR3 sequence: CASSPTTGGSEAFF. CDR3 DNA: TGCGCCAGCAGCCCCACAACAGGGGGGTCTGAAGCTTTCTTT.

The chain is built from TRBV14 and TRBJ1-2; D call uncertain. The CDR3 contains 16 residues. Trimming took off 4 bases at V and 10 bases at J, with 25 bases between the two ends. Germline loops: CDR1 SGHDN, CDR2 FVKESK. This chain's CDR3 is CASSLGEALGRRAYTF. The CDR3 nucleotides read TGTGCCAGCAGCCTCGGGGAGGCGTTAGGTCGGAGAGCCTACACCTTC.

This chain's CDR3 is CASSVVGTPSSGNTIYF. The CDR3 nucleotides read TGTGCCAGCAGCGTAGTAGGGACACCGAGCTCTGGAAACACCATATATTTT. The gene calls are TRBV9 and TRBJ1-3; a weak D match, TRBD1 (6 bases). Germline CDR1 is SGDLS and CDR2 is YYNGEE. Trimming pared 0 bases from V and 0 bases from J, leaving 13 bases between. CDR3 length: 17 amino acids. Drawing the rest from reference TRBV9 and TRBJ1-3, the complete variable domain is DSGVTQTPKHLITATGQRVTLRCSPRSGDLSVYWYQQSLDQGLQFLIQYYNGEERAKGNILERFSAQQFPDLHSELNLSSLELGDSALYFCASSVVGTPSSGNTIYFGEGSWLTVV.

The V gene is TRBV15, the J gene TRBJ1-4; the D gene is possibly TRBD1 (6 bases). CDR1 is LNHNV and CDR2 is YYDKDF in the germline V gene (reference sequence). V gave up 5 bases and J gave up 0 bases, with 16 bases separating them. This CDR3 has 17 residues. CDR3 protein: CATSSHGTLATNEKLFF. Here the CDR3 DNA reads TGTGCCACCAGCTCGCACGGGACACTTGCAACTAATGAAAAACTGTTTTTT.

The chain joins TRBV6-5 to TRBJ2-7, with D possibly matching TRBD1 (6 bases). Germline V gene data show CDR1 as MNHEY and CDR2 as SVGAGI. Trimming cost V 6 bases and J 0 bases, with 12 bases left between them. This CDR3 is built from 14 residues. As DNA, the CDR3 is TGTGCCAGCAGCCACAACAGGGCCTCCTACGAGCAGTACTTC. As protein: CASSHNRASYEQYF.

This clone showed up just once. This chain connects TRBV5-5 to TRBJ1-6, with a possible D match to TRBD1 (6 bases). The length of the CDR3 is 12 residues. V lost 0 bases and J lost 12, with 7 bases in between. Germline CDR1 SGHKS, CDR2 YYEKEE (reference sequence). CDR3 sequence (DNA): TGTGCCAGCAGCTTGGAACAGGGACCCCTCCACTTT. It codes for CASSLEQGPLHF.

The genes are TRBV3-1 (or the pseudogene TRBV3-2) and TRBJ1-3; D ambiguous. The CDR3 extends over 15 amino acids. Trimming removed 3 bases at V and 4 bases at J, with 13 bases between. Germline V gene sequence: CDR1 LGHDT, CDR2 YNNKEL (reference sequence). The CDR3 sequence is CASSQWEVEGNTIYF. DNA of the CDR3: TGTGCCAGCAGCCAGTGGGAGGTAGAGGGAAACACCATATATTTT.

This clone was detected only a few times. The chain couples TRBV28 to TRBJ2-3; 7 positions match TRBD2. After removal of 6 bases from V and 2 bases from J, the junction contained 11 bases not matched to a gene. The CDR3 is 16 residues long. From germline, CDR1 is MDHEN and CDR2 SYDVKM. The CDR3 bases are TGTGCCAGCAGCATATATCGGGACTACAACACAGATACGCAGTATTTT. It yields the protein CASSIYRDYNTDTQYF.

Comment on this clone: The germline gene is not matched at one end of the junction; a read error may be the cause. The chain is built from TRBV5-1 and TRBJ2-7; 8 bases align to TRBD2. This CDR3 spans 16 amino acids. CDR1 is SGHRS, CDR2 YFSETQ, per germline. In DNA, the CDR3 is TGCCCCAGCTTGAGCCTTGGGGGGGGCCGGGGGGGGGAGCAGTACTTC. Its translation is CPSLSLGGGRGGEQYF.

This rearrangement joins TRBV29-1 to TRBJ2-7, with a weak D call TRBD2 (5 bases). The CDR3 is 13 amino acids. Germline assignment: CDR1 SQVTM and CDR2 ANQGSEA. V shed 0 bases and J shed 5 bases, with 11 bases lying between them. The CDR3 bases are TGCAGCGTTGAAGATCCGGGGTACCACGAGCAGTACTTC. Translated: CSVEDPGYHEQYF.

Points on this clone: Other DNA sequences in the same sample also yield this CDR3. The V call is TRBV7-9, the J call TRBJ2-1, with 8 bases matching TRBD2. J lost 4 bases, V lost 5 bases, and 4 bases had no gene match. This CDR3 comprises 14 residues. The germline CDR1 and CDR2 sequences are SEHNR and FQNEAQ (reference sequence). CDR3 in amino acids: CASSRGGTYNEQFF. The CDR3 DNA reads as TGTGCCAGCAGCCGCGGGGGGACGTACAATGAGCAGTTCTTC.

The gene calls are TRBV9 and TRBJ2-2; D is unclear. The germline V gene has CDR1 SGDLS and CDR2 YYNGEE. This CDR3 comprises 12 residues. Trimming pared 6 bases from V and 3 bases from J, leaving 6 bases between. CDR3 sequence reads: CASKQDTGELFF. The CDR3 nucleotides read TGTGCCAGCAAGCAGGACACCGGGGAGCTGTTTTTT.

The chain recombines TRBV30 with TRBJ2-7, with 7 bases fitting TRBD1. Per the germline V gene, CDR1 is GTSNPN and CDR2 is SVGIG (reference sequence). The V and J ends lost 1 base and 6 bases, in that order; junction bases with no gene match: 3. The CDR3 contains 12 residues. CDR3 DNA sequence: TGTGCCTGGAGTGACAGGGGATCCGAGCAGTACTTC. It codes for CAWSDRGSEQYF.

CDR3 nucleotide sequence: TGTGCCAGCAGCTTACCTTCTACAGATACGCAGTATTTT. It is translated as CASSLPSTDTQYF. The chain is built from TRBV11-2 and TRBJ2-3; no definite D call. The CDR3 runs to 13 residues. CDR1 is SGHAT, CDR2 FQNNGV, per germline. The V gene lost 2 bases and the J gene lost 3 bases, with 6 bases spanning the gap.